The 21 T cell receptor beta chains given below trace back to one sample, sequenced in a study of T cells in Graves' hyperthyroidism and ophthalmopathy. RNA transcripts were the template for amplifying TCR beta CDR3 regions. The primer set for the first-round RT-PCR of the TCR CDR3 was HTBI. TCRdb passed the multiplex PCR reads through MiXCR, listing each CDR3 protein once. Of around 200,000 distinct CDR3 sequences listed, around 16% are singletons. Sequencing used blood. The receptors shown here come from a man aged 40-50 years with Graves' hyperthyroidism.

This clonotype came up many times. The chain is built from TRBV7-9 and TRBJ2-3; D assignment may be TRBD1 or TRBD2 (5 bases each). Germline lookup yields CDR1 SEHNR and CDR2 FQNEAQ (reference sequence). The V gene lost 5 bases and the J gene lost 0 bases, with 12 bases spanning the gap. The CDR3 sequence is 15 residues long. CDR3 sequence reads: CASSPGTASTDTQYF. CDR3 nucleotide sequence: TGTGCCAGCAGCCCGGGGACGGCTAGCACAGATACGCAGTATTTT.

This clonotype was counted only a few times. The chain uses TRBV28 and TRBJ2-5; 8 nucleotides align to TRBD1. The trim removed 7 bases at V and 3 bases at J, leaving 7 bases unmatched. The V gene's germline CDR1 is MDHEN and CDR2 SYDVKM. The CDR3 runs 14 residues. The CDR3 sequence is CASTAGGREETQYF. CDR3 DNA: TGTGCCAGCACGGCAGGGGGCAGGGAAGAGACCCAGTACTTC.

This chain connects TRBV19 to TRBJ1-6; TRBD1 matches at 7 bases. The V segment lost 8 bases and the J segment 8 bases; nucleotides outside the gene matches: 3. This CDR3 region has 12 residues. The germline gives CDR1 LNHDA, CDR2 SQIVND (reference sequence). This CDR3 reads CASRDSYSPLHF. In DNA, the CDR3 is TGTGCCAGTCGGGACAGTTATTCACCCCTCCACTTT.

This clonotype was recorded many times. The J gene is TRBJ2-2, the V gene TRBV9; no definite D call. CDR3 length: 12 amino acids. Trimming cost V 3 bases and J 6 bases, with 6 bases left between them. Germline CDR1 reads SGDLS; CDR2 reads YYNGEE. CDR3 in amino acids: CASSASAGELFF. CDR3 DNA: TGTGCCAGCAGCGCCTCGGCCGGGGAGCTGTTTTTT. The full variable domain, with the rest looked up from reference TRBV9 and TRBJ2-2, is DSGVTQTPKHLITATGQRVTLRCSPRSGDLSVYWYQQSLDQGLQFLIQYYNGEERAKGNILERFSAQQFPDLHSELNLSSLELGDSALYFCASSASAGELFFGEGSRLTVL.

This clonotype has a count of ten or more. This sequence joins TRBV19 and TRBJ2-7; 7 bases fit TRBD1. CDR1 and CDR2 (germline): LNHDA, SQIVND (reference sequence). The V gene end was trimmed by 9 bases and the J gene end by 0 bases; junction bases not matched to a gene: 5. The CDR3 extends over 13 amino acids. CDR3: CASTRTGSYEQYF. The CDR3 DNA sequence: TGTGCCAGCACCAGGACAGGCTCCTACGAGCAGTACTTC.

This clonotype was counted ten times or more. The rearrangement uses TRBV20-1 and TRBJ1-3; D is unresolved. The ends were cut back, 5 bases at V and 4 bases at J, with 9 bases in the middle. This CDR3 region has 12 residues. Per the germline V gene, CDR1 is DFQATT and CDR2 is SNEGSKA (reference sequence). The CDR3, as DNA: TGCAGTGCTCCAAGGGCAGGAAACACCATATATTTT. The encoded protein is CSAPRAGNTIYF.

This clonotype was counted ten times or more. The chain recombines TRBV7-9 with TRBJ1-2; 8 nucleotides match TRBD1. The germline gives CDR1 SEHNR, CDR2 FQNEAQ (reference sequence). The CDR3 totals 15 residues. The ends lost 6 bases at V and 4 bases at J; junction bases unmatched: 10. CDR3: CASRSTGAPTYGYTF. CDR3 coding DNA: TGTGCCAGCAGATCGACAGGGGCGCCTACCTATGGCTACACCTTC.

This clonotype showed up just once. The V gene is TRBV4-2, the J gene TRBJ1-3; D is unclear. Germline V gives CDR1 LGHNA, CDR2 YNFKEQ. The V gene lost 2 bases and the J gene lost 5 bases, with 4 bases spanning the gap. The CDR3 has 12 amino acids. CDR3 sequence (DNA): TGTGCCAGCAGCCAACCTAGAAACACCATATATTTT. Translated, it gives CASSQPRNTIYF.

This clonotype was observed at least ten times. This rearrangement joins TRBV7-8 to TRBJ2-3; D unclear. The CDR3 has 14 amino acids. Trimming stripped 4 bases from V and 1 base from J, with 9 bases between. Per the germline V gene, CDR1 is SGHVS and CDR2 is FQNEAQ. The CDR3 reads CASSSQAGTDTQYF. The DNA of the CDR3 is TGTGCCAGCAGCTCCCAAGCAGGCACAGATACGCAGTATTTT.

This clonotype has ten or more counts. The chain uses TRBV12-3 or TRBV12-4 and TRBJ2-1; 8 bases line up with TRBD1. Unmatched junction bases numbered 12, after V lost 5 bases and J lost 6 bases. This CDR3 is built from 16 residues. The CDR3 sequence is CASSTPYGDRSNEQFF. The CDR3 nucleotides are TGTGCCAGCAGTACGCCTTACGGGGACAGGAGCAATGAGCAGTTCTTC.

In its sample, this clonotype was seen many times. This chain links TRBV24-1 with TRBJ2-7; possibly TRBD2 for D (5 bases). This CDR3 region has 12 residues. Germline assignment: CDR1 KGHDR and CDR2 SFDVKD. The germline V and J ends were trimmed by 7 bases and 3 bases, with 9 bases remaining between them. In DNA form, the CDR3 reads TGTGCCACCAGCGGGAATGGCTACGAGCAGTACTTC. Its translation is CATSGNGYEQYF.

This clonotype has a count of ten or more. The V and J genes are TRBV12-3 or TRBV12-4 and TRBJ1-2; D is ambiguous. The CDR3 is 13 residues long. Trimming removed 5 bases at V and 8 bases at J, with 15 bases between. The CDR3 is CASSGGLLAGYTF. CDR3 DNA: TGTGCCAGCAGTGGAGGACTCCTAGCCGGCTACACCTTC.

The rearrangement links TRBV9 to TRBJ1-2, with TRBD1 matching over 7 bases. Germline CDR1 and CDR2: SGDLS and YYNGEE. The CDR3 runs 14 residues. The trim removed 3 bases at V and 2 bases at J, leaving 4 bases unmatched. CDR3 region: CASSGQGYNYGYTF. Here the CDR3 DNA reads TGTGCCAGCAGCGGACAGGGTTACAACTATGGCTACACCTTC.

There are many counts of this clonotype. The V and J genes are TRBV2 and TRBJ1-6; D unresolved. The V end lost 0 bases, the J end lost 10 bases, and 7 bases lay between the germline ends. This CDR3 has 13 residues. CDR1 and CDR2 (germline): SNHLY, FYNNEI. The CDR3: CASSEAVESPLHF. In DNA, the CDR3 is TGTGCCAGCAGTGAAGCGGTGGAATCACCCCTCCACTTT.

This clonotype was picked up many times. The rearrangement joins TRBV20-1 to TRBJ2-3; 12 positions agree with TRBD2. The CDR3 covers 14 residues. Trimming cost V 8 bases and J 4 bases; bases outside gene matches: 7. Per germline, CDR1 DFQATT and CDR2 SNEGSKA (reference sequence). CDR3 bases: TGCAGTCTCGACACTAGCGGGGGGTCAGATACGCAGTATTTT. It translates to CSLDTSGGSDTQYF.

This clonotype has at least ten counts. The chain carries TRBV11-3 and TRBJ2-2, with D possibly matching TRBD2 (6 bases). Trimming shortened V by 5 bases and J by 4 bases, and 14 bases separated the two germline ends. The CDR3 runs to 15 residues. CDR1 is SGHNT and CDR2 is YENEEA in the germline V gene. As DNA, the CDR3 is TGTGCCAGCAGCGGAGGGGTGGTTAGCACCGGGGAGCTGTTTTTT. Residues: CASSGGVVSTGELFF.

This clonotype occurred many times. The V and J genes are TRBV5-1 and TRBJ1-5, with unresolved D. Germline V gene lookup returns CDR1 SGHRS and CDR2 YFSETQ. The germline V and J ends were trimmed by 0 bases and 4 bases, with 11 bases remaining between them. This CDR3 contains 15 residues. The CDR3, as DNA: TGCGCCAGCAGCTTGGACGGAGCCGGTAATCAGCCCCAGCATTTT. Its translation: CASSLDGAGNQPQHF.

This chain joins TRBV7-9 and TRBJ2-7; D is unresolved. The CDR3 runs to 16 residues. Germline values: CDR1 SEHNR, CDR2 FQNEAQ (reference sequence). Trimming removed 1 base at V and 3 bases at J, with 16 bases between. The CDR3, as DNA: TGTGCCAGCAGCTTAGATGTAGGGATAAATCGCTACGAGCAGTACTTC. It translates to CASSLDVGINRYEQYF.

This clonotype was observed at least ten times. The rearrangement joins TRBV12-3 or TRBV12-4 to TRBJ1-1, with 9 bases matching TRBD1. The CDR3 has 15 amino acids. The trim removed 5 bases at V and 4 bases at J, leaving 8 bases unmatched. This chain's CDR3 is CASSTRTGATTEAFF. The CDR3, as DNA: TGTGCCAGCAGTACCCGGACAGGGGCGACCACTGAAGCTTTCTTT.

The chain is built from TRBV7-2 and TRBJ1-2; 9 bases line up with TRBD1. J gave up 1 base and V 5 bases, and 20 bases lay outside the gene matches. The CDR3 covers 20 residues. CDR1 and CDR2 (germline): SGHTA, FQGNSA. The CDR3 sequence is CASSQDLEGTGSLYNYGYTF. CDR3 nucleotides: TGTGCCAGCAGCCAAGATCTGGAAGGGACAGGGTCCCTCTATAACTATGGCTACACCTTC. The whole variable domain, remainder taken from reference TRBV7-2 and TRBJ1-2, is GAGVSQSPSNKVTEKGKDVELRCDPISGHTALYWYRQSLGQGLEFLIYFQGNSAPDKSGLPSDRFSAERTGGSVSTLTIQRTQQEDSAVYLCASSQDLEGTGSLYNYGYTFGSGTRLTVV.

At least ten counts were recorded for this clonotype. The chain recombines TRBV2 with TRBJ2-7, with D uncertain. Germline CDR1 reads SNHLY; CDR2 reads FYNNEI. With 7 bases removed from V and 3 bases from J, the gap between germline ends came to 13 bases. This CDR3 contains 13 residues. CDR3 residues: CASNEDGSYEQYF. DNA of the CDR3: TGTGCCAGCAACGAGGACGGTAGCTACGAGCAGTACTTC.